The 13 T cell receptor beta chains below all came from one sample that was sequenced in a study of blood T cell repertoires in COVID-19. Sequencing used immunoSEQ multiplex PCR; TCRdb keeps in-frame clones, though not all of them. The sample holds 150,000 to 200,000 clones, 82% seen once. Material: peripheral blood. The receptors were sampled from a woman aged 55-69 years with COVID-19, enrolled during active disease.

The gene calls are TRBV6-5 and TRBJ2-5, with a tentative D call TRBD2 (5 bases). The CDR3 extends over 12 amino acids. The ends were cut back, 6 bases at V and 4 bases at J, with 9 bases in the middle. From germline, CDR1 is MNHEY and CDR2 SVGAGI. The CDR3 loop reads CASRRVGETQYF. For the CDR3, the DNA is TGTGCCAGCAGGAGGGTAGGAGAGACCCAGTACTTC.

This clone turned up a few times. This chain links TRBV11-3 with TRBJ2-2, with 14 positions matching TRBD2. This CDR3 spans 16 amino acids. CDR1 and CDR2 (germline): SGHNT, YENEEA. V gave up 3 bases and J gave up 4 bases; unmatched junction bases: 1. CDR3 in DNA: TGTGCCAGCAGCTTGACTAGCGGGAGGGGCACCGGGGAGCTGTTTTTT. Its translation: CASSLTSGRGTGELFF.

V gene TRBV5-5 combines with J gene TRBJ2-2; 9 bases fit TRBD1. The CDR3 totals 16 residues. CDR1 SGHKS and CDR2 YYEKEE come from the germline V gene (reference sequence). The V gene end was trimmed by 0 bases and the J gene end by 6 bases; junction bases not matched to a gene: 6. DNA for the CDR3: TGTGCCAGCAGCTTGGGGGACAGGGTGTGGGCCGGGGAGCTGTTTTTT. It translates to CASSLGDRVWAGELFF.

The gene calls are TRBV7-2 and TRBJ2-3, with TRBD2 identical over 7 bases. The junction had 8 bases not matched to a gene; V was cut back by 1 base and J by 1 base. The CDR3 runs 17 residues. Germline V gives CDR1 SGHTA, CDR2 FQGNSA. The CDR3 spells CASSLVIGGSGTDTQYF. CDR3 in DNA: TGTGCCAGCAGCTTAGTTATTGGCGGGAGCGGCACAGATACGCAGTATTTT. Complete variable domain (other parts from reference TRBV7-2 and TRBJ2-3): GAGVSQSPSNKVTEKGKDVELRCDPISGHTALYWYRQSLGQGLEFLIYFQGNSAPDKSGLPSDRFSAERTGGSVSTLTIQRTQQEDSAVYLCASSLVIGGSGTDTQYFGPGTRLTVL.

V and J are TRBV5-1 and TRBJ2-3, with 8 bases fitting TRBD2. J was trimmed by 5 bases and V by 3 bases; bases with no gene match: 5. The CDR3 has 14 residues. Germline V gives CDR1 SGHRS, CDR2 YFSETQ. CDR3 protein: CASSSSGGLDTQYF. The CDR3 DNA sequence: TGCGCCAGCAGCTCAAGCGGGGGCTTAGATACGCAGTATTTT.

The chain employs TRBV5-5 and TRBJ2-3; TRBD2 aligns across 12 bases. Trimming removed 5 bases from V and 2 bases from J; junction bases left unmatched: 9. This CDR3 has 17 amino acids. CDR1 is SGHKS and CDR2 is YYEKEE in the germline V gene (reference sequence). The CDR3: CASRHPSGGVHTDTQYF. In DNA, the CDR3 is TGTGCCAGCAGACATCCTAGCGGGGGGGTTCACACAGATACGCAGTATTTT.

J is TRBJ1-4 and V is TRBV4-1; 9 nucleotides align to TRBD1. The CDR3 length is 17 residues. From germline, CDR1 is MGHRA and CDR2 YSYEKL. V lost 4 bases, J lost 8 bases, and 14 bases stayed unmatched. The CDR3 DNA reads TGCGCCAGCAGCCGCCGACAGGGGGGCGGCAGTTACGAAAAACTGTTTTTT. The encoded protein is CASSRRQGGGSYEKLFF.

This chain uses TRBV6-5 with TRBJ2-1, with TRBD1 as a possible D gene (6 bases). The CDR3 runs 15 residues. Per germline, CDR1 MNHEY and CDR2 SVGAGI. Trimming stripped 6 bases from V and 0 bases from J, with 12 bases between. The CDR3 loop is CASRYDRPSYNEQFF. The CDR3 region has the DNA TGTGCCAGCAGATACGACAGGCCCTCCTACAATGAGCAGTTCTTC.

This chain connects TRBV9 to TRBJ1-1, with TRBD1 matching 7 bases. Germline V gives CDR1 SGDLS, CDR2 YYNGEE. CDR3 length: 14 residues. The trim removed 2 bases at V and 8 bases at J, leaving 9 bases unmatched. The CDR3: CASSVGTAPPEAFF. The CDR3 DNA is TGTGCCAGCAGCGTTGGGACAGCTCCCCCCGAAGCTTTCTTT.

DNA of the CDR3: TGTGCCATCAGTGAATCAGGGCCCAACTATGGCTACACCTTC. Residues: CAISESGPNYGYTF. This sequence joins TRBV10-3 and TRBJ1-2, with D maybe TRBD1 (5 bases). The V end lost 3 bases, the J end lost 2 bases, and 10 bases lay between the germline ends. The CDR3 extends over 14 amino acids. Germline V gene lookup returns CDR1 ENHRY and CDR2 SYGVKD.

The chain couples TRBV28 to TRBJ1-2; possibly TRBD1 for D (5 bases). V gave up 4 bases and J gave up 5 bases, with 17 bases separating them. CDR1 is MDHEN and CDR2 is SYDVKM in the germline V gene. The CDR3 has 15 amino acids. CDR3 coding DNA: TGTGCCAGCAGTTACACAGGAAGGGCCCATTATGGCTACACCTTC. Protein sequence: CASSYTGRAHYGYTF.

The V gene is TRBV5-1, the J gene TRBJ2-2; tentative D call: TRBD1 (6 bases). V was clipped by 0 bases and J by 2 bases, with 8 bases between them. CDR3 length: 15 residues. Germline CDR1 reads SGHRS; CDR2 reads YFSETQ. The CDR3 region is CASSLGGHNTGELFF. CDR3 nucleotide sequence: TGCGCCAGCAGCTTGGGGGGACACAACACCGGGGAGCTGTTTTTT.

V usage is TRBV27 and J usage is TRBJ1-5; no clear D. The CDR3 runs 12 residues. Trimming cost V 3 bases and J 5 bases, with 5 bases left between them. Germline values: CDR1 MNHEY, CDR2 SMNVEV (reference sequence). The CDR3 loop reads CASSFLDQPQHF. The DNA of the CDR3 is TGTGCCAGCAGTTTCCTAGATCAGCCCCAGCATTTT.